The next 17 T cell receptor beta chains were all read from a single sample in a study of OX40 agonist ivuxolimab in advanced cancers. Here immunoSEQ multiplex PCR was the method, and the copy in TCRdb shows in-frame clones only, minus some. The data show more than 70,000 clones, with 80% to 90% seen just once and approximately 2% held by the top ten. Material: CD4+ or CD8+ T cells sorted from blood, obtained in a trial of the OX40 agonist ivuxolimab. These receptors all stem from an adult with an advanced solid tumor such as melanoma, head and neck, liver or kidney cancer.

The gene calls are TRBV5-8 and TRBJ1-5; D unresolved. CDR1 SGHTS and CDR2 YDEGEE come from the germline V gene. The ends were cut back, 4 bases at V and 8 bases at J, with 13 bases in the middle. This CDR3 is 13 amino acids long. The CDR3 DNA reads TGTGCCAGCAGCCGAGTTTTAGTGGAGCCCCAGCATTTT. It is translated as CASSRVLVEPQHF.

The CDR3 sequence: CASSYLPRGVNTEAFF. The CDR3 region has the DNA TGTGCCAGCAGTTACCTCCCCCGGGGGGTGAACACTGAAGCTTTCTTT. V usage is TRBV6-5 and J usage is TRBJ1-1, with a possible D match to TRBD1 (5 bases). The germline V and J ends were trimmed by 2 bases and 0 bases, with 13 bases remaining between them. The CDR3 contains 16 residues. Germline assignment: CDR1 MNHEY and CDR2 SVGAGI.

In its sample, this clone was seen a few times. The rearrangement joins TRBV28 to TRBJ1-6; no definite D call. V lost 8 bases, J lost 8 bases, and 16 bases lay in between. The V gene's germline CDR1 is MDHEN and CDR2 SYDVKM. There are 14 residues in the CDR3. Here the CDR3 reads CASGPPGIDSPLHF. The DNA of the CDR3 is TGTGCCAGCGGCCCACCGGGTATCGATTCACCCCTCCACTTT.

The chain combines TRBV5-1 with TRBJ2-5; TRBD1 matches 9 bases. The CDR3 contains 15 residues. Germline V gene lookup returns CDR1 SGHRS and CDR2 YFSETQ. Trimming cost V 0 bases and J 4 bases; bases outside gene matches: 4. The CDR3 DNA follows: TGCGCCAGCAGCTTGGGATCGACAGGGGGAGAGACCCAGTACTTC. Translating it yields CASSLGSTGGETQYF. The entire variable domain, with the rest obtained from reference TRBV5-1 and TRBJ2-5, is as follows: KAGVTQTPRYLIKTRGQQVTLSCSPISGHRSVSWYQQTPGQGLQFLFEYFSETQRNKGNFPGRFSGRQFSNSRSEMNVSTLELGDSALYLCASSLGSTGGETQYFGPGTRLLVL.

V usage is TRBV30 and J usage is TRBJ1-5; D is possibly TRBD1 (6 bases). The germline V gene encodes CDR1 GTSNPN and CDR2 SVGIG (reference sequence). Trimming took 3 bases from V and 3 from J, leaving 15 bases between them. The CDR3 length is 15 residues. The CDR3 region is CAWRTRGALNQPQHF. CDR3 nucleotide sequence: TGTGCCTGGAGGACACGGGGGGCACTCAATCAGCCCCAGCATTTT.

This sequence joins TRBV27 and TRBJ1-5; 11 bases agree with TRBD1. CDR1 is MNHEY and CDR2 is SMNVEV in the germline V gene (reference sequence). The CDR3 spans 15 residues. After removal of 4 bases from V and 7 bases from J, the junction contained 6 bases not matched to a gene. CDR3 sequence reads: CASSSGTGGRQPQHF. In DNA form, the CDR3 reads TGTGCCAGCAGTTCGGGGACAGGGGGTAGACAGCCCCAGCATTTT.

The CDR3 region has the DNA TGTGCCAGCTTCGGTAACTATGGCTACACCTTC. Translating gives CASFGNYGYTF. J is TRBJ1-2 and V is TRBV6-1; no definite D call. The CDR3 is 11 amino acids. Trimming pared 8 bases from V and 1 base from J, leaving 5 bases between. The V gene's germline CDR1 is MNHNS and CDR2 SASEGT.

The rearrangement joins TRBV6-1 to TRBJ1-2; 7 bases are shared with TRBD1. V gave up 3 bases and J gave up 4 bases; unmatched junction bases: 5. This CDR3 has 14 amino acids. Germline V CDR1 and CDR2: MNHNS, SASEGT. The CDR3 DNA reads TGTGCCAGCAGTGAGGGGACAGTGAGCTATGGCTACACCTTC. This gives the protein CASSEGTVSYGYTF.

The chain joins TRBV6-1 to TRBJ1-2; TRBD1 aligns across 9 bases. The germline V gene encodes CDR1 MNHNS and CDR2 SASEGT. With V trimmed by 6 bases and J by 0 bases, 5 bases remained unmatched. CDR3 length equals 15 residues. The CDR3, as DNA: TGTGCCAGCAGCGGACAGGGGACCTCTAACTATGGCTACACCTTC. Protein: CASSGQGTSNYGYTF.

The chain uses TRBV6-5 and TRBJ1-6; 7 nucleotides match TRBD1. CDR1 and CDR2 (germline): MNHEY, SVGAGI. This CDR3 has 14 amino acids. V dropped 6 bases and J dropped 8; count of bases not matched to a gene: 7. This CDR3 reads CASRAQGFDSPLHF. In DNA form, the CDR3 reads TGTGCCAGCAGAGCACAGGGGTTTGATTCACCCCTCCACTTT.

J is TRBJ1-2 and V is TRBV18; D is unclear. Per the germline V gene, CDR1 is KGHSH and CDR2 is LQKENI. The length of the CDR3 is 15 residues. The V end was cut by 2 bases, the J end by 2 bases, with 12 bases between. The CDR3 is CASSPVHGKNYGYTF. As DNA, the CDR3 is TGTGCCAGCTCACCAGTTCACGGGAAGAACTATGGCTACACCTTC.

The chain couples TRBV14 to TRBJ2-7; no clear D gene. CDR1 SGHDN and CDR2 FVKESK come from the germline V gene. Trimming cost V 5 bases and J 7 bases, with 15 bases left between them. CDR3 length equals 13 residues. The CDR3 loop reads CASSLIPMGEQYF. In nucleotides, the CDR3 is TGTGCCAGCAGCTTGATACCAATGGGAGAGCAGTACTTC.

This clone has more than one count but fewer than ten. The chain links TRBV4-2 to TRBJ2-5; 9 nucleotides agree with TRBD2. The germline CDR1 and CDR2 sequences are LGHNA and YNFKEQ. Germline trimming cut 4 bases from V and 5 bases from J; bases unmatched to any gene: 11. The CDR3 is 16 amino acids. CDR3 protein: CASSPQGRGGRETQYF. Written as DNA, the CDR3 is TGTGCCAGCAGCCCCCAGGGGCGGGGGGGCCGGGAGACCCAGTACTTC.

J is TRBJ1-2 and V is TRBV19; possible D gene TRBD1, 5 bases. V lost 6 bases and J 2 bases, leaving 13 bases between the germline ends. Germline CDR1 and CDR2: LNHDA and SQIVND (reference sequence). This CDR3 has 14 residues. The CDR3 region has the DNA TGTGCCAGTAGAGCGGCAGGGTCCAACTATGGCTACACCTTC. Translating gives CASRAAGSNYGYTF.

This chain links TRBV5-1 with TRBJ1-1; unclear D gene. The V gene's germline CDR1 is SGHRS and CDR2 YFSETQ. This CDR3 has 14 residues. The germline V and J ends were trimmed by 7 bases and 1 base, with 14 bases remaining between them. The CDR3 region is CASCPQPSNTEAFF. CDR3 DNA sequence: TGCGCCAGCTGCCCGCAGCCCTCGAACACTGAAGCTTTCTTT.

The chain carries TRBV5-4 and TRBJ2-7, with 8 nucleotides matching TRBD1. Trimming removed 4 bases from V and 3 bases from J; junction bases left unmatched: 6. The CDR3 spans 14 residues. Germline V gives CDR1 SGHNT, CDR2 YYREEE (reference sequence). In DNA, the CDR3 is TGTGCCAGCAGCGCGGGACAGGACAACTACGAGCAGTACTTC. Translated: CASSAGQDNYEQYF.

The chain recombines TRBV9 with TRBJ1-1; D ambiguous. This CDR3 comprises 12 residues. The germline gives CDR1 SGDLS, CDR2 YYNGEE. With 3 bases removed from V and 3 bases from J, the gap between germline ends came to 6 bases. Written as DNA, the CDR3 is TGTGCCAGCAGCGATAGGGACACTGAAGCTTTCTTT. Protein product: CASSDRDTEAFF.